The 8 T cell receptor beta chains below come from one sample, sequenced in a study of shared clonotypes between healthy human individuals. Produced via immunoSEQ multiplex PCR; TCRdb's table is partial and in-frame only. This sample has under 550,000 clones; roughly 95% occur once, and the top ten carry less than 0.06%. Sequenced sample: naive CD4+ T cells sorted from blood. Subset noted: CD45RA+ positively selected. Source of these receptors: a woman aged 25-40 years in good health.

The chain couples TRBV27 to TRBJ2-5; D may be TRBD2 (5 bases). This CDR3 contains 14 residues. From germline, CDR1 is MNHEY and CDR2 SMNVEV (reference sequence). V was pared by 4 bases and J by 3 bases, with 12 bases between. CDR3 in amino acids: CASSSFREKETQYF. The CDR3 DNA follows: TGTGCCAGCAGTTCATTCCGGGAAAAAGAGACCCAGTACTTC.

This chain joins TRBV19 and TRBJ2-7; 14 bases line up with TRBD2. Germline V gene data show CDR1 as LNHDA and CDR2 as SQIVND (reference sequence). This CDR3 region has 16 residues. The ends lost 6 bases at V and 6 bases at J; junction bases unmatched: 10. CDR3 nucleotides: TGTGCCAGTAGGGCTGGGACTAGCGGGAGTGCTTTCGAGCAGTACTTC. The encoded protein is CASRAGTSGSAFEQYF.

This chain uses TRBV18 with TRBJ2-3, with a weak D call TRBD2 (6 bases). V dropped 3 bases and J dropped 5 bases, with 12 bases sitting between them. Germline V lookup: CDR1 KGHSH, CDR2 LQKENI. The CDR3 contains 14 residues. The CDR3 here is CASSPERVLDTQYF. CDR3 bases: TGTGCCAGCTCACCTGAGCGGGTACTAGATACGCAGTATTTT.

This chain joins TRBV28 and TRBJ2-1; weak D call: TRBD1 (6 bases). The CDR3 is 14 amino acids. CDR1 MDHEN and CDR2 SYDVKM come from the germline V gene. With 2 bases removed from V and 8 bases from J, the gap between germline ends came to 13 bases. CDR3 protein: CASSLTSRGYEQFF. For the CDR3, the DNA is TGTGCCAGCAGTTTAACTTCCAGGGGCTATGAGCAGTTCTTC.

The V and J genes are TRBV28 and TRBJ1-5, with D hard to call. The V and J ends lost 8 bases and 4 bases respectively, with 15 bases between them. The CDR3 sequence is 14 residues long. Germline V gene data show CDR1 as MDHEN and CDR2 as SYDVKM. The CDR3 DNA reads as TGTGCCAGCTTTTCGGGGAGGTTAAATCAGCCCCAGCATTTT. Translating gives CASFSGRLNQPQHF.

The chain joins TRBV6-5 to TRBJ2-3; 7 bases match TRBD2. Germline assignment: CDR1 MNHEY and CDR2 SVGAGI. The CDR3 extends over 13 amino acids. The V gene end was trimmed by 7 bases and the J gene end by 11 bases; junction bases not matched to a gene: 12. The CDR3 DNA is TGTGCCAGCACCTTACGCGGGGGTCTTAAGCAGTATTTT. Residues: CASTLRGGLKQYF.

The genes are TRBV10-3 and TRBJ1-6; D is ambiguous. CDR1 is ENHRY and CDR2 is SYGVKD in the germline V gene. The CDR3 spans 14 residues. The V end lost 3 bases, the J end lost 3 bases, and 6 bases lay between the germline ends. Written as DNA, the CDR3 is TGTGCCATCAGTGAAGACCGCTATAATTCACCCCTCCACTTT. Protein: CAISEDRYNSPLHF.

This chain uses TRBV11-3 with TRBJ1-6; D is unclear. Germline CDR1 and CDR2: SGHNT and YENEEA. V was cut by 1 base and J by 3 bases, with 13 bases left in between. The CDR3 runs to 17 residues. CDR3 loop: CASSLGGGHNYNSPLHF. In DNA, the CDR3 is TGTGCCAGCAGCTTAGGAGGCGGGCACAACTATAATTCACCCCTCCACTTT.